This record concerns one T cell receptor beta chain sequence. What it binds is unknown. From germline, CDR1 is MDHEN and CDR2 SYDVKM. The CDR3 consists of 14 residues. J lost 5 bases, V lost 5 bases, and 7 bases had no gene match. The record originates from a study of cytomegalovirus exposure and HLA in healthy donors. Study-level findings and limits: Analysis performed later found approximately 17,000 TCR beta sequences associated with HLA alleles at 0.05 false discovery rate. Trimming of TCR beta V- and J-genes showed a link, identified in a later analysis, to a missense DCLRE1C variant. Reportedly, HLA-A and HLA-B alleles of most subjects were accurately predicted from TCR beta.

It was with 60 Vbeta and 13 Jbeta primers that the PCR ran. The method was immunoSEQ multiplex PCR; TCRdb's version includes in-frame clones alone and lacks a portion of them. The data show around 150,000 clones, with around 80% seen just once and approximately 7% held by the top ten. This receptor was taken from a woman aged 25-40 years in good health and CMV-seropositive. V and J are TRBV28 and TRBJ1-1, with TRBD1 identical over 8 bases. Sequencing was carried out using PBMCs. CDR3 loop: CASSGRGRRTEAFF. CDR3 nucleotide sequence: TGTGCCAGCAGTGGCAGGGGGCGCAGGACTGAAGCTTTCTTT. The full variable domain, in which reference TRBV28 and TRBJ1-1 provide the parts outside the CDR3, is DVKVTQSSRYLVKRTGEKVFLECVQDMDHENMFWYRQDPGLGLRLIYFSYDVKMKEKGDIPEGYSVSREKKERFSLILESASTNQTSMYLCASSGRGRRTEAFFGQGTRLTVV.